Listed here are 3 T cell receptor beta chains from one sample, sequenced in a study of control samples from healthy donors and cancer patients. Only in-frame clones appear in the TCRdb table, and some are missing; sequencing was by immunoSEQ multiplex PCR. The profile shows about 180,000 clones, approximately 92% of them singletons. Input material: blood. These receptors all come from a man aged 25-40 years in good health.

The genes are TRBV7-9 and TRBJ1-1; D gene unclear. Between the trimmed V and J ends, which lost 2 bases and 0 bases, there was a span of 13 bases. This CDR3 has 16 amino acids. Per the germline V gene, CDR1 is SEHNR and CDR2 is FQNEAQ (reference sequence). The CDR3 loop is CASSLPSRIMNTEAFF. Written as DNA, the CDR3 is TGTGCCAGCAGCTTACCCAGCAGGATCATGAACACTGAAGCTTTCTTT.

This chain joins TRBV5-4 and TRBJ2-3; 7 bases agree with TRBD2. Per germline, CDR1 SGHNT and CDR2 YYREEE (reference sequence). The ends lost 7 bases at V and 5 bases at J; junction bases unmatched: 13. This CDR3 comprises 15 residues. CDR3 protein: CASGITAGVGDTQYF. CDR3 nucleotide sequence: TGTGCCAGCGGCATTACTGCGGGAGTGGGAGATACGCAGTATTTT.

The chain has TRBV5-1 and TRBJ2-3, with a weak D call TRBD1 (5 bases). Deletions cut 0 bases from V and 0 bases from J, with 8 bases between. The CDR3 spans 15 residues. CDR1 and CDR2 (germline): SGHRS, YFSETQ. The CDR3 nucleotides read TGCGCCAGCAGCTTGGACAGGCCTAGCACAGATACGCAGTATTTT. Its translation is CASSLDRPSTDTQYF.